This TCR beta chain was identified in a study of neurological immune-mediated disorders. General study findings and limits: Falling below healthy controls, multiple sclerosis showed the least TCR clonal expansion, while HTLV-1-associated myelopathy showed the most. One related-CDR3 cluster, found by phylogenetic grouping, held repertoires of 18 of 34 multiple sclerosis patients and is a possible signature.

CDR1 is DFQATT and CDR2 is SNEGSKA in the germline V gene (reference sequence). The CDR3 extends over 12 amino acids. The V end was cut by 5 bases, the J end by 2 bases, with 10 bases between. A 10-nucleotide random UMI tagged transcripts in template-switch 5'RACE cDNA synthesis. MiXCR was run by TCRdb on the 5' RACE reads, yielding one entry per CDR3 protein. The sample has 65,000 to 95,000 distinct CDR3 sequences; 5.8% are singletons. This clonotype occurred many times. No antigen is known for it. The time point: longitudinal time-point 2. It was from 2 million PBMCs stored at -80 C that the unsorted libraries were obtained.

The genes are TRBV20-1 and TRBJ2-7; D assignment may be TRBD1 or TRBD2 (5 bases each). What was sequenced was PBMCs. This TCR derives from an older woman with multiple sclerosis. CDR3 in amino acids: CSAYRDAYEQYF. The DNA of the CDR3 is TGCAGTGCTTACCGGGACGCCTACGAGCAGTACTTC.